The rows below give T cell receptor beta chains drawn from one sample of a study of cytomegalovirus exposure and HLA in healthy donors. This table comes from immunoSEQ multiplex PCR, and its TCRdb copy is limited to in-frame clones, with some not included. The table lists about 160,000 clones, 65% to 90% of them singletons. What was sequenced was PBMCs. The origin of the receptors is a young woman in good health and CMV-seronegative. CDR3s include the opening cysteine and the closing phenylalanine or tryptophan. Fields, in order: V gene, D gene, J gene, clone size, CDR3 DNA, CDR3 protein. A D gene is named only where the DNA matches it firmly. Size is stated for part of the rows, as once, few or many counts, or as a class when the clone is expanded.

V gene: TRBV6-6
D gene: .
J gene: TRBJ1-2
clone size: .
CDR3 DNA: TGTGCCAGCAGTTACGGCGGCAACACTAACTATGGCTACACCTTC
CDR3 protein: CASSYGGNTNYGYTF

V gene: TRBV6-4
D gene: .
J gene: TRBJ2-4
clone size: .
CDR3 DNA: TGTGCCAGCATAGCACCCCCTCGTACGGCAGTCATTCAGTACTTT
CDR3 protein: CASIAPPRTAVIQYF

V gene: TRBV6-5
D gene: .
J gene: TRBJ2-7
clone size: .
CDR3 DNA: TGTGCCAGCAGTTACTCTAGCGGATATTCCTACGAGCAGTACTTC
CDR3 protein: CASSYSSGYSYEQYF

V gene: TRBV29-1
D gene: TRBD1
J gene: TRBJ1-2
clone size: few
CDR3 DNA: TGCAGCTTCCGGGACAGAAATAACTATGGCTACACCTTC
CDR3 protein: CSFRDRNNYGYTF

V gene: TRBV6-1
D gene: .
J gene: TRBJ1-5
clone size: once
CDR3 DNA: TGTGCCAGCAGTGTCGAGGGACACACCTATAGCAATCAGCCCCAGCATTTT
CDR3 protein: CASSVEGHTYSNQPQHF

V gene: TRBV19
D gene: .
J gene: TRBJ1-1
clone size: .
CDR3 DNA: TGTGCCAGTAGTATCGGGAGTAGGGCCCAGAACACTGAAGCTTTCTTT
CDR3 protein: CASSIGSRAQNTEAFF

V gene: TRBV5-1
D gene: TRBD2
J gene: TRBJ2-5
clone size: .
CDR3 DNA: TGCGCCAGCAGCTTGGCCCACGGGGGGAGCAAAGAGACCCAGTACTTC
CDR3 protein: CASSLAHGGSKETQYF

V gene: TRBV6-4
D gene: TRBD2
J gene: TRBJ2-4
clone size: .
CDR3 DNA: TGTGCCAGCAGTGACGAGGCGGGAGAGGGACACATTCAGTACTTC
CDR3 protein: CASSDEAGEGHIQYF

V gene: TRBV5-4
D gene: TRBD2
J gene: TRBJ2-7
clone size: .
CDR3 DNA: TGTGCCAGCAGCTTGACCCGGACTAGCGGGGGGGCCATAGCTTACGAGCAGTACTTC
CDR3 protein: CASSLTRTSGGAIAYEQYF

V gene: TRBV7-9
D gene: TRBD1
J gene: TRBJ2-5
clone size: .
CDR3 DNA: TGTGCCAGCGGCGACATACAGGGGGCTGCAGAGACCCAGTACTTC
CDR3 protein: CASGDIQGAAETQYF

V gene: TRBV7-9
D gene: TRBD1
J gene: TRBJ1-1
clone size: few
CDR3 DNA: TGTGCCATCGCTCAGGGGGCGAACACTGAAGCTTTCTTT
CDR3 protein: CAIAQGANTEAFF

V gene: TRBV5-5
D gene: .
J gene: TRBJ2-7
clone size: .
CDR3 DNA: TGTGCCAGCAGCTTGTGGGCCTCATACGAGCAGTACTTC
CDR3 protein: CASSLWASYEQYF

V gene: TRBV2
D gene: TRBD1
J gene: TRBJ1-5
clone size: .
CDR3 DNA: TGTGCCAGCAGTGATCTGACCGGGACAGGAGAAGTAGATAGCAATCAGCCCCAGCATTTT
CDR3 protein: CASSDLTGTGEVDSNQPQHF

V gene: TRBV19
D gene: .
J gene: TRBJ1-1
clone size: .
CDR3 DNA: TGTGCCAGTAGCGGGTACGGGGACACTGAAGCTTTCTTT
CDR3 protein: CASSGYGDTEAFF

V gene: TRBV6-1
D gene: .
J gene: TRBJ1-2
clone size: .
CDR3 DNA: TGTGCCAGCAGTGAGACCCAGGGGTTAAATGGCTACACCTTC
CDR3 protein: CASSETQGLNGYTF

V gene: TRBV6-5
D gene: .
J gene: TRBJ1-2
clone size: .
CDR3 DNA: TGTGCCAGCAGTTACTCGAGTAGGGCAGGGAAGAACGGCTACACCTTC
CDR3 protein: CASSYSSRAGKNGYTF

V gene: TRBV21-1
D gene: .
J gene: TRBJ2-3
clone size: once
CDR3 DNA: TGTGCCCGGGGTAGCGGGGGCCCAGATACGCAGTATTTT
CDR3 protein: CARGSGGPDTQYF

V gene: TRBV29-1
D gene: TRBD1
J gene: TRBJ2-7
clone size: .
CDR3 DNA: TGCAGCGTTGGGACAGGGACCTACGAGCAGTACTTC
CDR3 protein: CSVGTGTYEQYF

V gene: TRBV25-1
D gene: TRBD2
J gene: TRBJ2-5
clone size: .
CDR3 DNA: TGTGCCAGCAGTGAGTGGGGGGAGGGAGAGACCCAGTACTTC
CDR3 protein: CASSEWGEGETQYF

V gene: TRBV28
D gene: .
J gene: TRBJ1-5
clone size: few
CDR3 DNA: TGTGCCAGCAGGGGGGGTCAGCCCCAGCATTTT
CDR3 protein: CASRGGQPQHF

V gene: TRBV28
D gene: TRBD1
J gene: TRBJ1-4
clone size: .
CDR3 DNA: TGTGCCAGCAGGCCGCCGGGACAGGGGTATGAAAAACTGTTTTTT
CDR3 protein: CASRPPGQGYEKLFF

V gene: TRBV18
D gene: .
J gene: TRBJ2-1
clone size: .
CDR3 DNA: TGTGCCAGCTCACCGGCGGCTTCCTACAATGAGCAGTTCTTC
CDR3 protein: CASSPAASYNEQFF

V gene: TRBV5-1
D gene: TRBD2
J gene: TRBJ2-5
clone size: .
CDR3 DNA: TGCGCCAGCAGCCTAAGGACTAGCGGGGGGCTGGAGACCCAGTACTTC
CDR3 protein: CASSLRTSGGLETQYF

V gene: TRBV6-1
D gene: .
J gene: TRBJ2-7
clone size: .
CDR3 DNA: TGTGCCAGCAGTGAACGGGGGTTGGGGAACGAGCAGTACTTC
CDR3 protein: CASSERGLGNEQYF

V gene: TRBV5-5
D gene: .
J gene: TRBJ1-1
clone size: .
CDR3 DNA: TGTGCCAGCAGCTTGCAAGGGGCGCAGATTGAAGCTTTCTTT
CDR3 protein: CASSLQGAQIEAFF

V gene: TRBV7-9
D gene: .
J gene: TRBJ1-2
clone size: .
CDR3 DNA: TGTGCCAGCAGCCCCTCGCAAAACACAGGGAGCTACACCTTC
CDR3 protein: CASSPSQNTGSYTF

V gene: TRBV7-6
D gene: .
J gene: TRBJ2-2
clone size: .
CDR3 DNA: TGTGCCAGCAGCTTAAGGGGGAACACCGGGGAGCTGTTTTTT
CDR3 protein: CASSLRGNTGELFF